This T cell receptor (beta chain) is from a study of CD8+CD57+ T cells in acquired aplastic anemia. Germline CDR1 and CDR2: DFQATT and SNEGSKA (reference sequence). This CDR3 contains 14 residues. Between the trimmed V and J ends, which lost 4 bases and 11 bases, there was a span of 18 bases. Using genomic DNA as the template, TCR beta VDJ and CDR3 profiling was carried out. Each CDR3 protein gets one entry after TCRdb re-called the reads with MiXCR. The sample records 400,000 to 450,000 distinct CDR3 sequences, roughly 68% being singletons. The sequenced sample consisted of sorted CD4+, CD8+, or CD8+CD57+ T cells (not recorded which) from PBMCs. The chain links TRBV20-1 to TRBJ1-6; D might be TRBD1 (6 bases). The origin of this receptor is a human donor in good health, serving as a control. CDR3 sequence reads: CSATSGGQETPLHF. CDR3 bases: TGCAGTGCTACGAGCGGGGGACAAGAGACACCCCTCCACTTT.